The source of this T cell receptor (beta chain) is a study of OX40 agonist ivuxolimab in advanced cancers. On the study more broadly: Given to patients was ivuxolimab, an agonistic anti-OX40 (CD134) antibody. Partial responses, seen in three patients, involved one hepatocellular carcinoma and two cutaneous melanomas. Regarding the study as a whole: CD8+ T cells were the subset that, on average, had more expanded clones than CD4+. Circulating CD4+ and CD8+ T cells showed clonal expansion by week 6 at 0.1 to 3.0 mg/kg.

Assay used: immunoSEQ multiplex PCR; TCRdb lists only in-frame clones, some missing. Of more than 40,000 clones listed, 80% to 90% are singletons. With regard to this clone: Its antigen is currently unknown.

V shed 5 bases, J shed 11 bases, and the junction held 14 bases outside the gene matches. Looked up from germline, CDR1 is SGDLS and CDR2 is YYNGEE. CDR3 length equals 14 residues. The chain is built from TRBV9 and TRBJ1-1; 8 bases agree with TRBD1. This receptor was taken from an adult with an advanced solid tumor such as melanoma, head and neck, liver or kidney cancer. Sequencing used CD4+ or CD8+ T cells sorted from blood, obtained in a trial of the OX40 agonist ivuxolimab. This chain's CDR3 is CASSGGPGQEIAFF. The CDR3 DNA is TGTGCCAGCAGTGGGGGGCCGGGACAGGAGATCGCTTTCTTT.